The count of the clone carrying this T cell receptor beta chain is one. Its target is not known. CDR3 length: 17 amino acids. Germline V gene data show CDR1 as LNHDA and CDR2 as SQIVND (reference sequence). The ends lost 1 base at V and 8 bases at J; junction bases unmatched: 9. The PCR employed 60 Vbeta primers together with 13 Jbeta primers. Profiling relied on immunoSEQ multiplex PCR, and the TCRdb table lists in-frame clones only, not all of them. The sample lists roughly 200,000 clones; roughly 80% were seen once. The data originate from a study of cytomegalovirus exposure and HLA in healthy donors. Each donor's status was that of a healthy bone marrow donor. Study conclusions and caveats: Several top significant clusters appeared, in a later analysis, to be linked to common viral pathogens.

The V and J genes are TRBV19 and TRBJ2-3, with 13 positions matching TRBD2. Sequencing used PBMCs. This receptor was obtained from a woman under 30 in good health and CMV-seronegative. The DNA of the CDR3 is TGTGCCAGTAGTATAGGGACTAGCGGGAGCAAATGGGGTACGCAGTATTTT. Its translation is CASSIGTSGSKWGTQYF.